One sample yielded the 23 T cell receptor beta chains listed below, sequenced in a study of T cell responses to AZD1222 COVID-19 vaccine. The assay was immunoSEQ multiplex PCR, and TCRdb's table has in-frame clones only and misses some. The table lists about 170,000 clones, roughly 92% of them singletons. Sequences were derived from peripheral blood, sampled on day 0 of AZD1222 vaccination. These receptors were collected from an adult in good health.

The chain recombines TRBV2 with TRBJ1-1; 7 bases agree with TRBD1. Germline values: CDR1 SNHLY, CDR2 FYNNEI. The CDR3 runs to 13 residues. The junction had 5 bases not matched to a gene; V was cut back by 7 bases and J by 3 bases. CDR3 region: CASNRDRDTEAFF. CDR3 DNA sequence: TGTGCCAGCAATCGGGACAGAGACACTGAAGCTTTCTTT.

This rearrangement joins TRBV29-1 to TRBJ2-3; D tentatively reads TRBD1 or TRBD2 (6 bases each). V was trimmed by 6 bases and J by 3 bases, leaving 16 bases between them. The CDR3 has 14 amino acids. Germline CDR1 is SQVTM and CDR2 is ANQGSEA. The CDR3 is CSVGHPGATDTQYF. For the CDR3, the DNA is TGCAGCGTCGGCCACCCGGGGGCTACAGATACGCAGTATTTT.

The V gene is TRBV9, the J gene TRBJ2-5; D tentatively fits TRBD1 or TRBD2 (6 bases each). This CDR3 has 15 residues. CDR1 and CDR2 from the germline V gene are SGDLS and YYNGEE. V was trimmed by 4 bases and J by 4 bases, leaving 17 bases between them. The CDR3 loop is CASSYGGPPGETQYF. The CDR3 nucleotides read TGTGCCAGCAGCTACGGGGGCCCCCCCGGAGAGACCCAGTACTTC.

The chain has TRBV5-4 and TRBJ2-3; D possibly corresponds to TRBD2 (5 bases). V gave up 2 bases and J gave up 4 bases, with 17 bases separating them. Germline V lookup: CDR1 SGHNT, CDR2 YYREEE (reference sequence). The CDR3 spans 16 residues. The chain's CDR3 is CASSLQLVFFPDTQYF. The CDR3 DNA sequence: TGTGCCAGCAGCTTACAACTAGTATTTTTTCCAGATACGCAGTATTTT.

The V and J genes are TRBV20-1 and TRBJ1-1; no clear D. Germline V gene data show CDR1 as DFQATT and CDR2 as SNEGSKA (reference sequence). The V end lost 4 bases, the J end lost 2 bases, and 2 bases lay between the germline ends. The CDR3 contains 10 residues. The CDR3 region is CSAINTEAFF. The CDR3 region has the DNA TGCAGTGCTATTAACACTGAAGCTTTCTTT.

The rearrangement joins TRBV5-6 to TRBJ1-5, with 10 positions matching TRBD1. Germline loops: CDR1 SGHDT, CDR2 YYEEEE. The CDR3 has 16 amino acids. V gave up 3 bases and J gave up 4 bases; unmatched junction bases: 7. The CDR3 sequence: CASSSSGTGVNQPQHF. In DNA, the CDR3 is TGTGCCAGCAGCTCGTCCGGGACAGGGGTAAATCAGCCCCAGCATTTT.

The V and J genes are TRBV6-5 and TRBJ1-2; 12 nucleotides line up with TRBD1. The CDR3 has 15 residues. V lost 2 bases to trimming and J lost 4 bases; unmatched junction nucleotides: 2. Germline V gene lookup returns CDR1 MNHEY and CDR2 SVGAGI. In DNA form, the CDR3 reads TGTGCCAGCAGTTACGGGACAGGGGGCGGCTATGGCTACACCTTC. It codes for CASSYGTGGGYGYTF.

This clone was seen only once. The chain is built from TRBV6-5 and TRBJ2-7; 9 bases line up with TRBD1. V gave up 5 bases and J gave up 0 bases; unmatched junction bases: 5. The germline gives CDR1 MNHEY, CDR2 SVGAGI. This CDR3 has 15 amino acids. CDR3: CASSKQGASSYEQYF. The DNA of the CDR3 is TGTGCCAGCAGTAAACAGGGGGCAAGCTCCTACGAGCAGTACTTC.

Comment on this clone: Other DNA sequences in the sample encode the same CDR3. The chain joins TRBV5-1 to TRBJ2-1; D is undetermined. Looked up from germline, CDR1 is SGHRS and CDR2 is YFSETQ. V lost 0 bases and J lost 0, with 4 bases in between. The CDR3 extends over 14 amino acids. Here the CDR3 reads CASSLGGSYNEQFF. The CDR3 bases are TGCGCCAGCAGCTTGGGGGGCTCCTACAATGAGCAGTTCTTC.

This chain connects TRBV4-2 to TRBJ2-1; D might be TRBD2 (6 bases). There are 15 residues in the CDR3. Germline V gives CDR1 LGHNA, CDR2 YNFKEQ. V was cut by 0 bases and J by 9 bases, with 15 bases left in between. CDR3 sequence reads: CASSQDRGEWSEQFF. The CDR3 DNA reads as TGTGCCAGCAGCCAAGATCGCGGGGAATGGAGTGAGCAGTTCTTC.

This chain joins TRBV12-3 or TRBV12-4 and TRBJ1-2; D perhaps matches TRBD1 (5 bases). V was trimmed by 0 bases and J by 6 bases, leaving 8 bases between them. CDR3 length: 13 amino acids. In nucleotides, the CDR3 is TGTGCCAGCAGTTTAGCGCGGGGGGATGGCTACACCTTC. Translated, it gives CASSLARGDGYTF.

The DNA for the CDR3 is TGCGCCAGCAGCGCTCAAAGGGGCGTTTCCTATGGCTACACCTTC. Residues: CASSAQRGVSYGYTF. The V gene is TRBV4-3, the J gene TRBJ1-2; a weak D match, TRBD1 (5 bases). The germline gives CDR1 LGHNA, CDR2 YSLEER. The CDR3 sequence is 15 residues long. The ends were cut back, 5 bases at V and 4 bases at J, with 17 bases in the middle.

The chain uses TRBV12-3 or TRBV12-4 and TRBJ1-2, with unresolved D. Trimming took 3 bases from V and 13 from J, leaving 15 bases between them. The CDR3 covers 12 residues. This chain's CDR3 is CASSLNVAGSTF. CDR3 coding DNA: TGTGCCAGCAGTTTGAACGTGGCGGGGAGCACCTTC.

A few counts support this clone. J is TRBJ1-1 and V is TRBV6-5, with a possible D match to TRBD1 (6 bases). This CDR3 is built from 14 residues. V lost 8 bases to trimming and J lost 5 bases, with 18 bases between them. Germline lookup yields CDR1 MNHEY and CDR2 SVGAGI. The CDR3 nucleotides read TGTGCCAGCTTTATCGTCAGGGGAAGTACTGAAGCTTTCTTT. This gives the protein CASFIVRGSTEAFF.

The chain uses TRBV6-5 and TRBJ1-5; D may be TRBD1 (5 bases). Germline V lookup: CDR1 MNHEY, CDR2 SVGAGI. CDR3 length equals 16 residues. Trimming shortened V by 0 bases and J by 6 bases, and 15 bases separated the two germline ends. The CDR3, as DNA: TGTGCCAGCAGTTACTCGTTTCACGGGGCTAGTCAGCCCCAGCATTTT. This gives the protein CASSYSFHGASQPQHF.

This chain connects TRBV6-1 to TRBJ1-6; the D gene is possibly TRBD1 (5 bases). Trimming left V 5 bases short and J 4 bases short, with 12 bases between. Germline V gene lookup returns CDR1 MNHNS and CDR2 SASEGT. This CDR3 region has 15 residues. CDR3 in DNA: TGTGCCAGCAGTAAGGGGACGGTTTATAATTCACCCCTCCACTTT. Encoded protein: CASSKGTVYNSPLHF.

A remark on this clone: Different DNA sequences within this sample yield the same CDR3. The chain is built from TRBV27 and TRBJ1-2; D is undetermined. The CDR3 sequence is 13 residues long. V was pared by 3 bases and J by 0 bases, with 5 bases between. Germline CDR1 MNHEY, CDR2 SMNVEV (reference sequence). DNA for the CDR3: TGTGCCAGCAGTTTCGGGTCTAACTATGGCTACACCTTC. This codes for CASSFGSNYGYTF.

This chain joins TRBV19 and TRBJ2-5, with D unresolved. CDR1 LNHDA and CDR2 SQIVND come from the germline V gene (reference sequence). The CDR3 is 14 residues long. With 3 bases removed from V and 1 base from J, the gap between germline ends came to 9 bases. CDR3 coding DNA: TGTGCCAGTAGTATGAAGGGCCCCCAAGAGACCCAGTACTTC. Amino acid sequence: CASSMKGPQETQYF.

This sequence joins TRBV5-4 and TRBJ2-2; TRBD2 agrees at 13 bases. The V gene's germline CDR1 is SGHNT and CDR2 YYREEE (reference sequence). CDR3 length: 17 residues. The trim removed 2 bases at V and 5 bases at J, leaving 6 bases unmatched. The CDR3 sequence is CASSFVLAGGRTGELFF. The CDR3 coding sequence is TGTGCCAGCAGCTTTGTACTAGCGGGAGGGCGAACCGGGGAGCTGTTTTTT. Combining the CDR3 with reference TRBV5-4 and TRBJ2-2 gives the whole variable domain ETGVTQSPTHLIKTRGQQVTLRCSSQSGHNTVSWYQQALGQGPQFIFQYYREEENGRGNFPPRFSGLQFPNYSSELNVNALELDDSALYLCASSFVLAGGRTGELFFGEGSRLTVL.

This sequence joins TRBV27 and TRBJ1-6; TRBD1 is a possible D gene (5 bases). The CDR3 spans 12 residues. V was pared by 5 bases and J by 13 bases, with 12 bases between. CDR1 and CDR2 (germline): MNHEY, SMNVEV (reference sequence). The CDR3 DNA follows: TGTGCCAGCAGTACCTTGGGGGGTCCCCTCCACTTT. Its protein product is CASSTLGGPLHF.

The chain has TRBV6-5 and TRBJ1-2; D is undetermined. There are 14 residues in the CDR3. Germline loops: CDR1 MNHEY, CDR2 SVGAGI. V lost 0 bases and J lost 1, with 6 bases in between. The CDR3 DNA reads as TGTGCCAGCAGTTACTCGTACCGTAACTATGGCTACACCTTC. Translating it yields CASSYSYRNYGYTF.

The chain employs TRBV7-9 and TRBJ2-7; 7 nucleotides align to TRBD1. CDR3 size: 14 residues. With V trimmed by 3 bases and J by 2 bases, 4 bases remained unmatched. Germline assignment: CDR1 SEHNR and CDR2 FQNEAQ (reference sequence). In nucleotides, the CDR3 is TGTGCCAGCAGCTTTAAGGGACAGACCTACGAGCAGTACTTC. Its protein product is CASSFKGQTYEQYF.

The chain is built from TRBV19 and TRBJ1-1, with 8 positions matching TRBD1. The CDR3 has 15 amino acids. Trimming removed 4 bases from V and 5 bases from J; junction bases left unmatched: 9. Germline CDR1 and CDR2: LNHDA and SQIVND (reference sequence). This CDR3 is CASSTSTGVVTEAFF. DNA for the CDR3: TGTGCCAGTAGTACTTCGACAGGGGTGGTGACTGAAGCTTTCTTT. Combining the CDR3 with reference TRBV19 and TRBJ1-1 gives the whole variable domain DGGITQSPKYLFRKEGQNVTLSCEQNLNHDAMYWYRQDPGQGLRLIYYSQIVNDFQKGDIAEGYSVSREKKESFPLTVTSAQKNPTAFYLCASSTSTGVVTEAFFGQGTRLTVV.